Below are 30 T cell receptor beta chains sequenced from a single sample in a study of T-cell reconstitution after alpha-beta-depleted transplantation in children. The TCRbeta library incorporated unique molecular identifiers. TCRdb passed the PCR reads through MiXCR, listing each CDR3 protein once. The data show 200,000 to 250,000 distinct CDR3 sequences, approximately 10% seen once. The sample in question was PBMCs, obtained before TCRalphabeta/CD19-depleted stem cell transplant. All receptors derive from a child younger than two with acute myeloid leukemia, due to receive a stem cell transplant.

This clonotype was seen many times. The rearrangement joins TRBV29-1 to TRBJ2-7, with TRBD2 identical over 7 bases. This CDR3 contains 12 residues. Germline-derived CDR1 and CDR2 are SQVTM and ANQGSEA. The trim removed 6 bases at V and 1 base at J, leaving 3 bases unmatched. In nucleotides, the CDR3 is TGCAGCGTCGTCGGGGGGTCCTACGAGCAGTACTTC. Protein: CSVVGGSYEQYF.

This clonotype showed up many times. CDR3 sequence: CASSQPAGGLNEQFF. For the CDR3, the DNA is TGTGCCAGCAGCCAACCGGCGGGAGGGCTCAATGAGCAGTTCTTC. The J gene is TRBJ2-1, the V gene TRBV3-1, with TRBD2 matching over 9 bases. The ends lost 2 bases at V and 6 bases at J; junction bases unmatched: 5. CDR3 size: 15 residues. Germline V lookup: CDR1 LGHDT, CDR2 YNNKEL (reference sequence).

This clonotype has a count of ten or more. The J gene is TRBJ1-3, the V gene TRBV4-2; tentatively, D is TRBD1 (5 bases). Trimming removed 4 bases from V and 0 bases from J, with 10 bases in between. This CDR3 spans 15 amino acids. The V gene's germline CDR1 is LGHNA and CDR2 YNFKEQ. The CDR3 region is CASSLSTVSGNTIYF. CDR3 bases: TGTGCCAGCAGCCTCTCGACAGTCTCTGGAAACACCATATATTTT.

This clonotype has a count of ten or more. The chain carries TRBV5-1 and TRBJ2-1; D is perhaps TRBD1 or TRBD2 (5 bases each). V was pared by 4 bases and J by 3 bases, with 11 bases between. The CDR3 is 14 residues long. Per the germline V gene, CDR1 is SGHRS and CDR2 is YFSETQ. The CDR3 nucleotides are TGCGCCAGCAGCCCCGGGACGGGCTACAATGAGCAGTTCTTC. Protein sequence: CASSPGTGYNEQFF.

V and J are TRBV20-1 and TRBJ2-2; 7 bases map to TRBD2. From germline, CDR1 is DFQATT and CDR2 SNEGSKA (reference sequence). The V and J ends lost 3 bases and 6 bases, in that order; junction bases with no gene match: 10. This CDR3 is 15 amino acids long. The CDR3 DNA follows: TGCAGTGCTAGGGGCGATTCGCGGGAGTCCGGGGAGCTGTTTTTT. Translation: CSARGDSRESGELFF.

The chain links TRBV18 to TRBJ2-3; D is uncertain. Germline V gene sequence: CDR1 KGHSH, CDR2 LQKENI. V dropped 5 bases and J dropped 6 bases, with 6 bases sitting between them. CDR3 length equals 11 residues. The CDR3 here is CASSNPDTQYF. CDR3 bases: TGTGCCAGCTCAAACCCGGATACGCAGTATTTT.

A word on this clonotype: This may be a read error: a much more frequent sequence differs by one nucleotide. The CDR3 spells CTSTYLGGQQFF. In DNA form, the CDR3 reads TGTACCAGCACCTACCTGGGAGGGCAGCAGTTCTTC. The rearrangement uses TRBV7-2 and TRBJ2-1, with 7 positions matching TRBD2. Germline V gene data show CDR1 as SGHTA and CDR2 as FQGNSA. After removal of 7 bases from V and 11 bases from J, the junction contained 8 bases not matched to a gene. The CDR3 consists of 12 residues.

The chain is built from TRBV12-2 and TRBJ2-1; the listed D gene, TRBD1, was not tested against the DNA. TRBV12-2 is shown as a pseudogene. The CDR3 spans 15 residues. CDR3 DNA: TGTGCAAGTCGCTTGGGGCGCTTCCCCTACAATGAGCAGTTCTTC. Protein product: CASRLGRFPYNEQFF.

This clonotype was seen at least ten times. The CDR3, as DNA: TGCAGTGCTCAGACTAGCGGGAGGGCCCTCGCCGGGGAGCTGTTTTTT. Translated, it gives CSAQTSGRALAGELFF. V gene TRBV20-1 combines with J gene TRBJ2-2; 14 nucleotides line up with TRBD2. The junction had 8 bases not matched to a gene; V was cut back by 5 bases and J by 6 bases. The CDR3 covers 16 residues. Germline-derived CDR1 and CDR2 are DFQATT and SNEGSKA (reference sequence).

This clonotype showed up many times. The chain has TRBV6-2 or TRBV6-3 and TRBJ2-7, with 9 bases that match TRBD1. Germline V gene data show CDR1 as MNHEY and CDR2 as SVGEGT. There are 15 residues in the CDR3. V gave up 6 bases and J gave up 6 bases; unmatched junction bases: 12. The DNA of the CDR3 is TGTGCCAGCAGAACCTACCGGGACAGGGTTGGCGAGCAGTACTTC. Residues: CASRTYRDRVGEQYF.

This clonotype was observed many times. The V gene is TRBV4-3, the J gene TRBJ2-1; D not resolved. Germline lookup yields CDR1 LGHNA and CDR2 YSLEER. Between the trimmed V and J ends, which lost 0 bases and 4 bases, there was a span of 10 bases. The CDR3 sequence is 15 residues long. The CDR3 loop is CASSQDLGVYNEQFF. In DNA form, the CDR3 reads TGCGCCAGCAGCCAAGATCTTGGAGTTTACAATGAGCAGTTCTTC.

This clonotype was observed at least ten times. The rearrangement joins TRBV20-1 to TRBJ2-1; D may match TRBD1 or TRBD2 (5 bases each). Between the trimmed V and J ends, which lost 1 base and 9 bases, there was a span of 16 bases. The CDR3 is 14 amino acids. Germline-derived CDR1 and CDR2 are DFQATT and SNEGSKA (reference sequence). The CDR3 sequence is CSARADTWGAEQFF. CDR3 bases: TGCAGTGCTAGAGCGGACACCTGGGGAGCTGAGCAGTTCTTC.

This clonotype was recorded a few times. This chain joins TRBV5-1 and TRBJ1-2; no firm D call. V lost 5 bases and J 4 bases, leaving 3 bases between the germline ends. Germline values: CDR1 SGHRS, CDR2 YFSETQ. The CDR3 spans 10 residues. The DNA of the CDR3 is TGCGCCAGCAGGTGCTATGGCTACACCTTC. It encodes CASRCYGYTF.

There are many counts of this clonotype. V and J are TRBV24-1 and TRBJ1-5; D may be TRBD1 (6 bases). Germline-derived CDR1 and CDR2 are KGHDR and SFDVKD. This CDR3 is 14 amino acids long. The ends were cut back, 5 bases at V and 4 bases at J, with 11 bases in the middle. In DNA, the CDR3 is TGTGCCACCAGTGGGAAGGGGGTAAATCAGCCCCAGCATTTT. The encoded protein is CATSGKGVNQPQHF.

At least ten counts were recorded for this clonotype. The CDR3 here is CASSFSRTVSYNEQFF. Here the CDR3 DNA reads TGTGCCAGCAGTTTTTCTCGGACCGTGTCCTACAATGAGCAGTTCTTC. The rearrangement uses TRBV12-3 or TRBV12-4 and TRBJ2-1, with D uncertain. Deletions cut 3 bases from V and 1 base from J, with 13 bases between. The CDR3 extends over 16 amino acids.

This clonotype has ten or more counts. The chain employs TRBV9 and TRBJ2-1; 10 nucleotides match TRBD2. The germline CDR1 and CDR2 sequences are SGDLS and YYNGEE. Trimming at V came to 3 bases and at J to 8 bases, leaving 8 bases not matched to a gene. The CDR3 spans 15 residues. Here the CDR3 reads CASSAPPSGSYEQFF. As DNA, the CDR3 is TGTGCCAGCAGCGCCCCGCCTAGCGGGAGCTATGAGCAGTTCTTC.

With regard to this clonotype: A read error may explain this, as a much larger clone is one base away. This chain's CDR3 is CAWSPLAGGSCEQYF. In nucleotides, the CDR3 is TGTGCCTGGAGTCCCTTAGCGGGGGGCTCCTGCGAGCAGTACTTC. This rearrangement joins TRBV30 to TRBJ2-7, with TRBD2 identical over 10 bases. Per germline, CDR1 GTSNPN and CDR2 SVGIG (reference sequence). The CDR3 is 15 amino acids.

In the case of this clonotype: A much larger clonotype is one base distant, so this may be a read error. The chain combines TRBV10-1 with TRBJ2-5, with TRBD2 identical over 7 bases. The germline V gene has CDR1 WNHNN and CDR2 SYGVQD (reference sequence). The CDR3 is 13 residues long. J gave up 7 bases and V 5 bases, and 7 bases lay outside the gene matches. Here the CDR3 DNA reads TGCGCCAGCAGTAGCGGGACGGTTGGGACCCAGTACTTC. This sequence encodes CASSSGTVGTQYF.

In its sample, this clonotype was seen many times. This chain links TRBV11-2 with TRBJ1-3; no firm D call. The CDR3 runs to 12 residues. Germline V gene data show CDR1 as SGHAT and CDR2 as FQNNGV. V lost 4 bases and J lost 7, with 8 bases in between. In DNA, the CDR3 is TGTGCCAGCAGCTCTCAGACGAACACCATATATTTT. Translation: CASSSQTNTIYF.

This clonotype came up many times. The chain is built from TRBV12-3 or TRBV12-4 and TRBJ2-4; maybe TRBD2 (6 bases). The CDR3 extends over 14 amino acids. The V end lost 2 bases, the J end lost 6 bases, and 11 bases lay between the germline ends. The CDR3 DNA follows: TGTGCCAGCAGTTTAAATTCCGGGGGAAACATTCAGTACTTC. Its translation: CASSLNSGGNIQYF.

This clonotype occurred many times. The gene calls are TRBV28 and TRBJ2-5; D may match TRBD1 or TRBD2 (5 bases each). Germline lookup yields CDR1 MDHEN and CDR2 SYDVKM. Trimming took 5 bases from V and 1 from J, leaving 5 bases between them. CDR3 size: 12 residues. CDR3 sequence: CASSGGQETQYF. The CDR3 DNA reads TGTGCCAGCAGTGGGGGCCAAGAGACCCAGTACTTC.

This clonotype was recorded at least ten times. This chain's CDR3 is CASKRQGLMETQYF. Here the CDR3 DNA reads TGCGCCAGCAAGAGACAGGGGTTAATGGAGACCCAGTACTTC. The chain uses TRBV5-1 and TRBJ2-5; TRBD1 aligns across 8 bases. The V and J ends lost 6 bases and 5 bases, in that order; junction bases with no gene match: 9. The CDR3 contains 14 residues. CDR1 and CDR2 (germline): SGHRS, YFSETQ. Looking up the rest from reference TRBV5-1 and TRBJ2-5 gives the full variable domain: KAGVTQTPRYLIKTRGQQVTLSCSPISGHRSVSWYQQTPGQGLQFLFEYFSETQRNKGNFPGRFSGRQFSNSRSEMNVSTLELGDSALYLCASKRQGLMETQYFGPGTRLLVL.

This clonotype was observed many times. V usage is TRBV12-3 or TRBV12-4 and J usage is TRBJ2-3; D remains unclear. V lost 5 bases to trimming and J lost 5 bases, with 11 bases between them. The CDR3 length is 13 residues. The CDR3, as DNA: TGTGCCAGCAGTGCACCGGGCGTAGATACGCAGTATTTT. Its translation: CASSAPGVDTQYF.

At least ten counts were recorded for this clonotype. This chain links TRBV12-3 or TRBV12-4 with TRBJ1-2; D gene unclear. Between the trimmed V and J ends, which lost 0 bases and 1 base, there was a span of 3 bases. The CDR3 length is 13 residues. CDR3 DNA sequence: TGTGCCAGCAGTTTAGCAGTTAACTATGGCTACACCTTC. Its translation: CASSLAVNYGYTF.

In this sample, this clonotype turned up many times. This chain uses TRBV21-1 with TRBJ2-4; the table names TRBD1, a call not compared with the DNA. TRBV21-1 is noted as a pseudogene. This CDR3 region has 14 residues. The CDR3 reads CASSMRTGGNIQYF. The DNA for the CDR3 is TGTGCCAGCAGCATGAGGACAGGGGGCAACATTCAGTACTTC.

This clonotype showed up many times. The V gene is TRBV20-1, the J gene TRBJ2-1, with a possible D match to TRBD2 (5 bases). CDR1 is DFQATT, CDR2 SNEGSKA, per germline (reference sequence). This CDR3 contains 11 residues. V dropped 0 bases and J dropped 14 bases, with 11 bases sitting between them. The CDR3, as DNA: TGCAGTGCTAGAGATTTGTTGGGAGAGTTCTTC. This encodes CSARDLLGEFF.

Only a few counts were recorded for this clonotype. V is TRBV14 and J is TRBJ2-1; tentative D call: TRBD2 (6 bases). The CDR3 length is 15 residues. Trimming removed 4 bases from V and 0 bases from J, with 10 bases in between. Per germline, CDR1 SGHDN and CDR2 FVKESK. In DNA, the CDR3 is TGTGCCAGCAGCCCGGGACTCCCCTCCTACAATGAGCAGTTCTTC. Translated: CASSPGLPSYNEQFF.

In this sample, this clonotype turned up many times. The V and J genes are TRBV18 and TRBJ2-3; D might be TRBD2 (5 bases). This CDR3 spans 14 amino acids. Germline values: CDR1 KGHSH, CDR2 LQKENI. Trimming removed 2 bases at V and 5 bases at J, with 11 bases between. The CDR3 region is CASSPGSRRDTQYF. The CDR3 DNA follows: TGTGCCAGCTCACCAGGGAGCCGTCGAGATACGCAGTATTTT.

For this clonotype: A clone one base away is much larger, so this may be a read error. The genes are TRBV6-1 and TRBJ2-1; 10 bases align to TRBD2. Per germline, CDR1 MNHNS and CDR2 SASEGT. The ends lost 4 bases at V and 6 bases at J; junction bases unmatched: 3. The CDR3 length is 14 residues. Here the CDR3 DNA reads TGTGCCAGCAGTGTAGCGGGAGGCAGCAATGAGCAGTTCTTC. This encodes CASSVAGGSNEQFF.

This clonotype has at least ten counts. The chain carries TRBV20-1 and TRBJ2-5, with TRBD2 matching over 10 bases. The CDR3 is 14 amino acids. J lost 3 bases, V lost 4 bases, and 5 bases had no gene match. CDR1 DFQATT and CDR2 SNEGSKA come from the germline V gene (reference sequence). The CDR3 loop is CSAILGTSEETQYF. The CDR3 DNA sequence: TGCAGTGCTATCCTCGGGACTAGCGAAGAGACCCAGTACTTC.